The 30 T cell receptor beta chains listed next were all sequenced from one sample in a study of CD8+ T cells in alopecia areata. In each case, RNA was isolated and then reverse transcribed into cDNA as the sequencing template. The table came from immunoSEQ multiplex PCR; TCRdb's copy has only in-frame clones and leaves some out. The data show some 120,000 clones, with none appearing a single time. Sequenced input: lesional skin. All receptors come from a C3H/HeJ mouse with alopecia areata. The strain's MHC type: H2-k.

Of note for this clone: These gene names are mouse names. The read ends 4 residues before the CDR3 terminus; that terminus is restored from the germline J gene. The gene calls are TRBV19 and TRBJ2-3; tentatively, D is TRBD2 (6 bases). The germline V gene has CDR1 FNHDT and CDR2 SITEND (reference sequence). The CDR3 has 15 amino acids. V was trimmed by 0 bases and J by 0 bases, leaving 8 bases between them. The CDR3 bases that were read are TGTGCCAGCAGTATAGGGACTGTAAGTGCAGAA. It specifies CASSIGTVSAE. The full-length CDR3 reads as CASSIGTVSAETLYF.

This clone was observed a few times. Mouse gene names apply. The read gets to within 4 residues of the CDR3 end, and the germline J gene fills in the rest. This chain uses TRBV13-3 with TRBJ2-7; perhaps TRBD2 as D (7 bases). The CDR3 runs 15 residues. Trimming left V 2 bases short and J 0 bases short, with 12 bases between. Germline CDR1 reads NNHDY; CDR2 reads SYVADS. The CDR3 protein is CASSEPWGRSYEQYF. The CDR3 bases that were read are TGTGCCAGCAGTGAACCCTGGGGGCGCTCCTAT.

Note on this clone: Gene names and germline match the mouse. Read coverage stops 4 residues before the CDR3 terminus; the germline J gene supplies the remainder. The chain has TRBV13-1 and TRBJ1-4, with 8 bases matching TRBD1. From germline, CDR1 is NSHNY and CDR2 SYGAGN. The CDR3 is 15 amino acids. This CDR3 is CASSDASGGFERLFF. The CDR3 bases that were read are TGTGCCAGCAGTGATGCTTCAGGGGGCTTCGAA.

This clone was picked up a small number of times. The gene names given are mouse names. The read comes to an end 4 residues before the CDR3 does, leaving the germline J gene to fill in the end. The V and J genes are TRBV13-1 and TRBJ2-3; D gene ambiguous. CDR1 NSHNY and CDR2 SYGAGN come from the germline V gene. V shed 0 bases and J shed 2 bases, with 10 bases lying between them. The CDR3 loop spans 15 amino acids. CDR3 sequence reads: CASSDASGPAETLYF. The sequenced part of the CDR3 DNA is TGTGCCAGCAGTGATGCGAGTGGTCCTGCAGAA.

A remark on this clone: Mouse gene names and germline throughout. The CDR3 loop reads CASSPTGGSDAETLYF. The CDR3 DNA, read in part, is TGTGCTAGCAGTCCGACTGGGGGGTCGGATGCAGAA. The chain carries TRBV17 and TRBJ2-3; 10 nucleotides line up with TRBD2. The read halts 4 residues ahead of the CDR3 end, with the missing end drawn from the germline J gene. Germline V gene lookup returns CDR1 MNHDT and CDR2 YYDKIL. V gave up 5 bases and J gave up 2 bases; unmatched junction bases: 7. The CDR3 is 16 amino acids.

As regards this clone: Genes here carry mouse names. The read ends 4 residues shy of where the CDR3 ends; the end is completed using the germline J gene. The chain carries TRBV13-2 and TRBJ1-2; D call uncertain. Germline CDR1 reads NNHNN; CDR2 reads SYGAGS (reference sequence). The CDR3 extends over 14 amino acids. V lost 1 base and J lost 0, with 7 bases in between. The CDR3 bases that were read are TGTGCCAGCGGTGATCTACAATCAAACTCC. This encodes CASGDLQSNS. The entire CDR3 reads CASGDLQSNSDYTF.

Comment on this clone: Genes and germline are mouse. The read is 4 residues too short to cover the CDR3 end, so that end is filled in from the germline J gene. The chain has TRBV13-3 and TRBJ2-4, with TRBD1 matching 8 bases. V was clipped by 5 bases and J by 2 bases; unmatched bases: 4. Germline V gene sequence: CDR1 NNHDY, CDR2 SYVADS. The CDR3 contains 14 residues. CDR3 in amino acids: CASRSGGPQNTLYF. The part of the CDR3 DNA that was read is TGTGCCAGCAGATCAGGGGGCCCTCAAAAC.

Notes on this clone: The gene names given are mouse names. The read gets to within 4 residues of the CDR3 end, and the germline J gene fills in the rest. The chain couples TRBV13-1 to TRBJ2-5, with a tentative D call TRBD1 (5 bases). The CDR3 consists of 14 residues. Germline V gene data show CDR1 as NSHNY and CDR2 as SYGAGN. Trimming removed 0 bases from V and 2 bases from J, with 7 bases in between. CDR3 residues: CASSDAGRQDTQYF. CDR3 DNA, as far as it was read: TGTGCCAGCAGTGATGCAGGGCGCCAAGAC.

With regard to this clone: Gene names refer to mouse genes. The CDR3 end is not reached by the read, which stops 4 residues before it; the germline J gene fills it in. The chain recombines TRBV1 with TRBJ2-4, with 13 bases fitting TRBD2. This CDR3 spans 14 amino acids. CDR1 is NSQYPW, CDR2 LRSPGD, per germline (reference sequence). The CDR3 bases that were read are TGCACCTGCAGGGGACTGGGGGGGGAAAAC. It codes for CTCRGLGGEN. The CDR3 as a whole reads CTCRGLGGENTLYF.

As for this clone: These gene names are mouse names. Read sequence stops 4 residues before the CDR3 end, and the germline J gene provides the missing end. The chain employs TRBV13-3 and TRBJ1-1, with 10 bases lining up with TRBD1. Germline lookup yields CDR1 NNHDY and CDR2 SYVADS. The CDR3 loop spans 16 amino acids. CDR3 DNA (partial): TGTGCCAGCAGTGATGCACTCGGGACAGGGGTGACA. Translating it yields CASSDALGTGVT. The full CDR3 reads CASSDALGTGVTEVFF.

Concerning this clone: Genes and germline are mouse. The read stops 4 residues short of the end of the CDR3; the missing end is completed from the germline J gene. The V call is TRBV13-3, the J call TRBJ2-7; TRBD2 is a possible D gene (5 bases). This CDR3 is 13 amino acids long. Germline lookup yields CDR1 NNHDY and CDR2 SYVADS. The V end was cut by 5 bases, the J end by 0 bases, with 9 bases between. The CDR3 DNA, read in part, is TGTGCCAGCAGAACTGGAAGCTCCTAT. This codes for CASRTGSSY. The whole CDR3 sequence reads CASRTGSSYEQYF.

In this sample, this clone turned up a few times. Mouse names are used for the genes. The CDR3 end is not reached by the read, which stops 4 residues before it; the germline J gene fills it in. The rearrangement joins TRBV14 to TRBJ2-1, with 14 bases matching TRBD2. Germline V lookup: CDR1 SGHDT, CDR2 FRDEAV. Trimming cost V 5 bases and J 1 base; bases outside gene matches: 8. The CDR3 is made up of 18 amino acids. CDR3 DNA, as far as it was read: TGTGCCAGCAGACCCGGGACTGGGGGGGCCCTAAACTATGCT. Its protein is CASRPGTGGALNYA. The complete CDR3 reads CASRPGTGGALNYAEQFF.

On this clone: Genes here carry mouse names. The read terminates 4 residues before the CDR3 end, so the remaining end is supplied by the germline J gene. The rearrangement uses TRBV19 and TRBJ2-1; TRBD1 agrees at 8 bases. CDR1 and CDR2 from the germline V gene are FNHDT and SITEND (reference sequence). Trimming took 0 bases from V and 1 from J; bases not matched to a gene: 6. This CDR3 contains 17 residues. CDR3 DNA (partial): TGTGCCAGCAGTATAGGGACAGGGAGGGGGAACTATGCT. Its translation: CASSIGTGRGNYA. The entire CDR3 is CASSIGTGRGNYAEQFF.

Turning to this clone: Gene names follow the mouse nomenclature. The read halts 4 residues ahead of the CDR3 end, with the missing end drawn from the germline J gene. V is TRBV13-3 and J is TRBJ2-1, with TRBD1 as a possible D gene (5 bases). V lost 2 bases to trimming and J lost 1 base, with 10 bases between them. CDR1 NNHDY and CDR2 SYVADS come from the germline V gene. There are 15 residues in the CDR3. This CDR3 is CASSESQGNYAEQFF. The covered CDR3 bases are TGTGCCAGCAGTGAATCTCAGGGAAACTATGCT.

For this clone: The gene names given are mouse names. The read ends 4 residues shy of where the CDR3 ends; the end is completed using the germline J gene. V gene TRBV1 combines with J gene TRBJ2-1; the match to TRBD1 covers 9 bases. This CDR3 has 14 residues. V shed 3 bases, J shed 6 bases, and the junction held 3 bases outside the gene matches. Germline V lookup: CDR1 NSQYPW, CDR2 LRSPGD (reference sequence). CDR3 sequence: CTCSATDRGAEQFF. CDR3 DNA, as far as it was read: TGCACCTGCAGTGCTACGGACAGGGGTGCT. Filled out from reference TRBV1 and TRBJ2-1, the complete variable domain reads VTLLEQNPRWRLVPRGQAVNLRCILKNSQYPWMSWYQQDLQKQLQWLFTLRSPGDKEVKSLPGADYLATRVTDTELRLQVANMSQGRTLYCTCSATDRGAEQFFGPGTRLTVL.

Turning to this clone: Gene names refer to mouse genes. The read stops 4 residues short of the end of the CDR3; the missing end is completed from the germline J gene. The rearrangement uses TRBV13-3 and TRBJ2-7, with 8 bases identical to TRBD2. CDR1 and CDR2 from the germline V gene are NNHDY and SYVADS. The CDR3 sequence is 13 residues long. This chain's CDR3 is CASSVGWGDEQYF. The DNA read from the CDR3 is TGTGCCAGCAGTGTGGGCTGGGGGGAT.

This clone has only a few counts. Here the gene names and germline are mouse. CDR3 residues: CASSSSGGAADTQYF. The covered CDR3 bases are TGTGCCAGCAGTTCCTCTGGGGGGGCAGCTGAC. This chain connects TRBV13-3 to TRBJ2-5; 10 bases match TRBD2. The read halts 4 residues ahead of the CDR3 end, with the missing end drawn from the germline J gene. The CDR3 length is 15 residues. Germline CDR1 is NNHDY and CDR2 is SYVADS.

As for this clone: Here the gene names and germline are mouse. The read terminates 4 residues ahead of where the CDR3 ends, so the germline J gene completes it. The chain recombines TRBV3 with TRBJ2-3; 8 nucleotides line up with TRBD1. After removal of 4 bases from V and 1 base from J, the junction contained 4 bases not matched to a gene. The CDR3 totals 15 residues. Germline CDR1 is SNHLY and CDR2 is FYNGKV (reference sequence). The CDR3 DNA, read in part, is TGTGCCAGCAGCTCCGACAGGGGTGGTGCAGAA. Protein: CASSSDRGGAE. The entire CDR3 reads CASSSDRGGAETLYF.

About this clone: Gene names refer to mouse genes. The CDR3 is cut off 4 residues early in the read; its end comes from the germline J gene. The chain recombines TRBV13-3 with TRBJ2-7, with 7 positions matching TRBD2. The CDR3 covers 15 residues. The V and J ends lost 5 bases and 0 bases, in that order; junction bases with no gene match: 8. Germline lookup yields CDR1 NNHDY and CDR2 SYVADS. This chain's CDR3 is CASRQTGALSYEQYF. The CDR3 DNA, read in part, is TGTGCCAGCAGGCAAACTGGGGCGCTCTCCTAT.

There are a few counts of this clone. Gene names and germline refer to mouse. The read is 4 residues too short to cover the CDR3 end, so that end is filled in from the germline J gene. The rearrangement links TRBV19 to TRBJ2-5; weak D call: TRBD1 (6 bases). Germline values: CDR1 FNHDT, CDR2 SITEND (reference sequence). The length of the CDR3 is 15 residues. Trimming took off 4 bases at V and 0 bases at J, with 12 bases between the two ends. The part of the CDR3 DNA that was read is TGTGCCAGCAGTTCACAGGGTCTTAACCAAGAC. Protein sequence: CASSSQGLNQD. The entire CDR3 protein reads CASSSQGLNQDTQYF.

This clone was seen a few times. Gene names refer to mouse genes. The read ends 4 residues before the CDR3 terminus; that terminus is restored from the germline J gene. The chain joins TRBV13-3 to TRBJ2-3, with a tentative D call TRBD1 (6 bases). CDR1 is NNHDY and CDR2 is SYVADS in the germline V gene. V lost 1 base and J lost 3, with 9 bases in between. The CDR3 extends over 14 amino acids. The CDR3 region is CASSDWGQAETLYF. CDR3 DNA (partial): TGTGCCAGCAGTGATTGGGGACAAGCAGAA.

This clone was observed a handful of times. Genes here carry mouse names. The CDR3 reads CTCSADLNNANTEVFF. Partial CDR3 DNA: TGCACCTGCAGTGCAGATCTAAACAATGCAAACACA. The chain links TRBV1 to TRBJ1-1, with D hard to call. Read data end 4 residues before the CDR3 end; the end is taken from the germline J gene. Germline-derived CDR1 and CDR2 are NSQYPW and LRSPGD (reference sequence). With 0 bases removed from V and 0 bases from J, the gap between germline ends came to 11 bases. This CDR3 is built from 16 residues.

With respect to this clone: Mouse germline and gene names are used. Coverage ceases 4 residues before the CDR3 finishes, and the germline J gene fills in the end. The chain is built from TRBV13-3 and TRBJ2-1, with 8 bases identical to TRBD2. V shed 2 bases, J shed 0 bases, and the junction held 7 bases outside the gene matches. The CDR3 is 17 residues long. Germline V gene sequence: CDR1 NNHDY, CDR2 SYVADS. The CDR3 DNA, read in part, is TGTGCCAGCAGTGAGAGGGACTGGCTACATAACTATGCT. It specifies CASSERDWLHNYA. The whole CDR3 is CASSERDWLHNYAEQFF.

This clone is large (0.1 to 1%) in the sample. Mouse germline and gene names are used. From the germline J gene comes the end of the CDR3, since the read stops 4 residues before it. This rearrangement joins TRBV1 to TRBJ2-7; 8 bases match TRBD2. The CDR3 totals 14 residues. Germline CDR1 reads NSQYPW; CDR2 reads LRSPGD (reference sequence). The sequenced CDR3 bases are TGCACCTGCAGTGCAGGGGGGGGCTATTAT. Translating gives CTCSAGGGYY. The whole CDR3 reads CTCSAGGGYYEQYF.

The sample holds a few counts of this clone. Gene names refer to mouse genes. The CDR3 extends 4 residues past the end of the read, so its final part is completed from the germline J gene. The chain carries TRBV17 and TRBJ1-2, with D possibly TRBD1 on 6 matching bases. Germline V gene sequence: CDR1 MNHDT, CDR2 YYDKIL. CDR3 length: 15 residues. The germline V and J ends were trimmed by 3 bases and 0 bases, with 11 bases remaining between them. Partial CDR3 DNA: TGTGCTAGCAGTAGGACGGGACATCCAAACTCC. Its protein is CASSRTGHPNS. The full CDR3 protein is CASSRTGHPNSDYTF.

This clone was recorded a few times. The listed genes are named as in mouse. Read sequence stops 4 residues before the CDR3 end, and the germline J gene provides the missing end. The sample carries other DNA sequences with the same CDR3. The chain couples TRBV17 to TRBJ2-1; a weak D match, TRBD1 (6 bases). This CDR3 has 16 residues. Germline CDR1 and CDR2: MNHDT and YYDKIL. V was shortened by 0 bases and J by 2 bases, with 11 bases between the two germline ends. CDR3 residues: CASSRDLGGYYAEQFF. Incomplete CDR3 DNA: TGTGCTAGCAGTAGAGATTTAGGGGGATACTATGCT.

As to this clone: Genes here carry mouse names. The read is 4 residues too short to cover the CDR3 end, so that end is filled in from the germline J gene. The chain has TRBV12-1 and TRBJ2-5; TRBD1 aligns across 8 bases. CDR1 SGHSN and CDR2 HYEKVE come from the germline V gene. This CDR3 has 13 amino acids. CDR3 sequence: CASSLGDRDTQYF. The covered CDR3 bases are TGTGCCAGCTCTCTCGGGGACAGGGAC.

About this clone itself: Gene and germline names: mouse. The read stops 4 residues short of the end of the CDR3; the missing end is completed from the germline J gene. The chain links TRBV1 to TRBJ2-7, with a possible D match to TRBD1 (6 bases). This CDR3 has 14 residues. Germline V gives CDR1 NSQYPW, CDR2 LRSPGD (reference sequence). Incomplete CDR3 DNA: TGCACCTGCAGTGCCTCGGACAGAGGAGAT. Encoded protein: CTCSASDRGD. In full, the CDR3 is CTCSASDRGDEQYF.

On this clone itself: Mouse gene names and germline throughout. The sequenced CDR3 bases are TGTGCCAGCAGTATAGGGACAGGGGTGAACACA. This translates into CASSIGTGVNT. The complete CDR3 protein is CASSIGTGVNTEVFF. V gene TRBV19 combines with J gene TRBJ1-1, with 9 bases identical to TRBD1. The CDR3 extends 4 residues past the end of the read, so its final part is completed from the germline J gene. The CDR3 loop spans 15 amino acids. V shed 0 bases, J shed 1 base, and the junction held 1 base outside the gene matches. Germline assignment: CDR1 FNHDT and CDR2 SITEND (reference sequence).

Many counts were recorded for this clone. Gene names denote mouse genes. The sequenced part of the CDR3 DNA is TGTGCCAGCAGTGATCCCAGGGACCAAGAC. Translation: CASSDPRDQD. The full CDR3 protein is CASSDPRDQDTQYF. V usage is TRBV13-3 and J usage is TRBJ2-5, with a tentative D call TRBD1 (5 bases). The read stops 4 residues short of the end of the CDR3; the missing end is completed from the germline J gene. This CDR3 spans 14 amino acids. Germline assignment: CDR1 NNHDY and CDR2 SYVADS. V was shortened by 1 base and J by 1 base, with 7 bases between the two germline ends.